What follows are 26 T cell receptor beta chains derived from one specimen sequenced in a study of blood T cell repertoires in COVID-19. Using immunoSEQ multiplex PCR, the repertoire was profiled, and TCRdb retains in-frame clones only, with some absent. This repertoire shows 250,000 to 300,000 clones, about 91% found once; its top ten account for around 1.3%. Sequencing input: PBMCs or T cells enriched from blood (not recorded which). The receptors here all came from a human donor in a cohort exposed to, infected with or recovered from COVID-19 (not recorded which). The donor label of this sample is uncertain.

This chain uses TRBV7-3 with TRBJ2-2, with 8 bases aligning to TRBD2. Losses at the gene ends were 1 base for V and 3 bases for J; bases not matched to a gene: 4. The CDR3 consists of 16 residues. Germline loops: CDR1 SGHTA, CDR2 FQGTGA. This CDR3 reads CASSLIGGAHTGELFF. The DNA of the CDR3 is TGTGCCAGCAGCTTAATCGGGGGGGCCCACACCGGGGAGCTGTTTTTT.

The rearrangement uses TRBV12-3 or TRBV12-4 and TRBJ1-1; D is ambiguous. Trimming cost V 8 bases and J 1 base, with 11 bases left between them. The CDR3 totals 13 residues. The CDR3 is CASSQAGNTEAFF. The DNA of the CDR3 is TGTGCCAGCTCCCAGGCCGGGAACACTGAAGCTTTCTTT.

This chain links TRBV9 with TRBJ2-2, with TRBD1 as a possible D gene (6 bases). The V end was cut by 0 bases, the J end by 1 base, with 10 bases between. Germline V gene data show CDR1 as SGDLS and CDR2 as YYNGEE. CDR3 length: 16 residues. CDR3 residues: CASSVVAGENTGELFF. In nucleotides, the CDR3 is TGTGCCAGCAGCGTAGTAGCAGGGGAGAACACCGGGGAGCTGTTTTTT.

The gene calls are TRBV6-4 and TRBJ2-1; TRBD2 matches 10 bases. The ends lost 4 bases at V and 7 bases at J; junction bases unmatched: 4. In germline, CDR1 is MRHNA, CDR2 SNTAGT. The CDR3 has 14 amino acids. The chain's CDR3 is CASSVSGGSNEQFF. In DNA form, the CDR3 reads TGTGCCAGCAGTGTTAGCGGGGGGTCTAATGAGCAGTTCTTC.

This clone was counted a single time. V and J are TRBV11-1 and TRBJ1-1; 9 bases agree with TRBD1. The V segment lost 5 bases and the J segment 3 bases; nucleotides outside the gene matches: 4. Germline-derived CDR1 and CDR2 are SGHAT and FQDESV (reference sequence). The CDR3 runs to 14 residues. CDR3 nucleotide sequence: TGTGCCAGCAGCCCTGGGGACAGGGACACTGAAGCTTTCTTT. It encodes CASSPGDRDTEAFF.

V usage is TRBV11-2 and J usage is TRBJ2-7; 15 bases map to TRBD2. CDR3 length: 16 residues. The germline gives CDR1 SGHAT, CDR2 FQNNGV. V shed 4 bases and J 4 bases; nucleotides not matched to a gene: 5. CDR3 in DNA: TGTGCCAGCAGCTCCGCCGGGACTAGCGGGGGGTACGAGCAGTACTTC. This gives the protein CASSSAGTSGGYEQYF.

This clone was found once. CDR3 DNA: TGTGCCACCAGCAGACGACTATGGGAACGCTACACCTTC. It encodes CATSRRLWERYTF. The J gene is TRBJ1-2, the V gene TRBV15, with D uncertain. This CDR3 is built from 13 residues. Between the trimmed V and J ends, which lost 2 bases and 9 bases, there was a span of 13 bases. Germline V CDR1 and CDR2: LNHNV, YYDKDF (reference sequence).

The chain couples TRBV5-1 to TRBJ1-2; tentatively, D is TRBD1 (5 bases). This CDR3 is built from 17 residues. Trimming stripped 1 base from V and 0 bases from J, with 16 bases between. CDR1 SGHRS and CDR2 YFSETQ come from the germline V gene. The CDR3 DNA reads TGCGCCAGCAGCTTGACGGGCGCGGGGACTCCTAACTATGGCTACACCTTC. This sequence encodes CASSLTGAGTPNYGYTF.

The CDR3 is CASSISDTQYF. The CDR3 DNA is TGTGCCAGTAGTATCTCTGATACGCAGTATTTT. The J gene is TRBJ2-3, the V gene TRBV19; the D is unclear. Germline V gene data show CDR1 as LNHDA and CDR2 as SQIVND (reference sequence). V lost 3 bases, J lost 6 bases, and 4 bases lay in between. The CDR3 is made up of 11 amino acids.

V gene TRBV4-1 combines with J gene TRBJ2-7, with D possibly matching TRBD1 (7 bases). Germline values: CDR1 MGHRA, CDR2 YSYEKL. The CDR3 has 16 amino acids. V was cut by 0 bases and J by 0 bases, with 12 bases left in between. CDR3 loop: CASSQEAGQLSYEQYF. As DNA, the CDR3 is TGCGCCAGCAGCCAAGAGGCGGGACAGCTCTCCTACGAGCAGTACTTC.

The gene calls are TRBV9 and TRBJ2-7; a possible D gene is TRBD2 (5 bases). The CDR3 has 15 amino acids. Germline V lookup: CDR1 SGDLS, CDR2 YYNGEE. Trimming took 0 bases from V and 3 from J, leaving 13 bases between them. The CDR3 spells CASSVGEGPRYEQYF. CDR3 DNA sequence: TGTGCCAGCAGCGTAGGAGAGGGTCCCCGCTACGAGCAGTACTTC.

CDR3 amino acids: CASSALTGVGMNTEAFF. CDR3 nucleotide sequence: TGTGCCAGCAGCGCCCTGACAGGGGTTGGCATGAACACTGAAGCTTTCTTT. The V gene is TRBV9, the J gene TRBJ1-1, with TRBD1 matching 8 bases. CDR3 size: 17 residues. Unmatched junction bases numbered 10, after V lost 3 bases and J lost 0 bases. Germline V gene lookup returns CDR1 SGDLS and CDR2 YYNGEE.

This sequence joins TRBV28 and TRBJ1-6, with D hard to call. The germline CDR1 and CDR2 sequences are MDHEN and SYDVKM. V lost 2 bases, J lost 0 bases, and 11 bases lay in between. The CDR3 has 17 residues. In DNA form, the CDR3 reads TGTGCCAGCAGTTTAGGTTTCCCGAGCTCCTATAATTCACCCCTCCACTTT. This gives the protein CASSLGFPSSYNSPLHF.

The chain employs TRBV9 and TRBJ2-2; no definite D call. This CDR3 spans 14 amino acids. V lost 4 bases to trimming and J lost 1 base, with 8 bases between them. Germline lookup yields CDR1 SGDLS and CDR2 YYNGEE. CDR3 in DNA: TGTGCCAGCAGCCCAATAGAGAACACCGGGGAGCTGTTTTTT. Protein: CASSPIENTGELFF.

This clone has a single count. The chain employs TRBV6-5 and TRBJ2-7, with 8 nucleotides matching TRBD1. V dropped 6 bases and J dropped 1; count of bases not matched to a gene: 8. The CDR3 length is 15 residues. CDR1 MNHEY and CDR2 SVGAGI come from the germline V gene. CDR3 loop: CASRSQGGGSYEQYF. In DNA form, the CDR3 reads TGTGCCAGCAGATCACAGGGGGGTGGGTCCTACGAGCAGTACTTC.

The count of this clone is one. V is TRBV2 and J is TRBJ1-4, with TRBD1 matching over 8 bases. V was pared by 4 bases and J by 2 bases, with 0 bases of the junction left unmatched. Germline V CDR1 and CDR2: SNHLY, FYNNEI. This CDR3 contains 14 residues. The CDR3 DNA sequence: TGTGCCAGCAGTGGACAGGGGACTAATGAAAAACTGTTTTTT. Translating it yields CASSGQGTNEKLFF.

The chain couples TRBV12-3 or TRBV12-4 to TRBJ2-3; D is ambiguous. Trimming stripped 6 bases from V and 1 base from J, with 8 bases between. The CDR3 is 13 residues long. CDR3 protein: CASRRERTDTQYF. In DNA form, the CDR3 reads TGTGCCAGCAGACGCGAACGCACAGATACGCAGTATTTT.

Only one count was recorded for this clone. The gene calls are TRBV5-4 and TRBJ2-7, with 7 bases aligning to TRBD1. This CDR3 has 15 residues. CDR1 and CDR2 from the germline V gene are SGHNT and YYREEE (reference sequence). With V trimmed by 0 bases and J by 2 bases, 5 bases remained unmatched. In nucleotides, the CDR3 is TGTGCCAGCAGCTTGGAGGGGGCGCGGACCTACGAGCAGTACTTC. It specifies CASSLEGARTYEQYF.

The chain combines TRBV19 with TRBJ1-1, with 10 positions matching TRBD1. The CDR3 contains 17 residues. Germline V CDR1 and CDR2: LNHDA, SQIVND (reference sequence). With 5 bases clipped from V and 5 bases from J, the junction kept 14 bases outside the gene matches. CDR3: CASSLRDRGSARTEAFF. In DNA, the CDR3 is TGTGCCAGTAGTCTTCGGGACAGGGGCTCCGCCAGGACTGAAGCTTTCTTT.

This clone was counted once. V and J are TRBV28 and TRBJ1-5, with a possible D match to TRBD1 (6 bases). Trimming removed 1 base from V and 5 bases from J, with 6 bases in between. The CDR3 has 13 residues. CDR1 and CDR2 (germline): MDHEN, SYDVKM. The CDR3 is CASSLYRDQPQHF. The CDR3 DNA sequence: TGTGCCAGCAGTTTATACAGGGATCAGCCCCAGCATTTT.

The genes are TRBV5-1 and TRBJ1-2, with 8 bases lining up with TRBD1. The CDR3 runs to 13 residues. CDR1 is SGHRS, CDR2 YFSETQ, per germline. The V segment lost 3 bases and the J segment 4 bases; nucleotides outside the gene matches: 2. CDR3: CASSSDRAYGYTF. CDR3 DNA sequence: TGCGCCAGCAGCTCGGACAGGGCCTATGGCTACACCTTC.

The chain couples TRBV6-5 to TRBJ1-1; 11 positions agree with TRBD1. CDR1 is MNHEY and CDR2 is SVGAGI in the germline V gene. This CDR3 is built from 14 residues. The ends lost 4 bases at V and 5 bases at J; junction bases unmatched: 3. The CDR3 here is CASSFGTGGTEAFF. CDR3 bases: TGTGCCAGCAGTTTTGGGACAGGGGGGACTGAAGCTTTCTTT.

CDR3 amino acids: CASSFGGTSTDTQYF. CDR3 bases: TGTGCCAGCAGCTTCGGGGGGACTAGCACAGATACGCAGTATTTT. The V call is TRBV13, the J call TRBJ2-3, with 7 bases matching TRBD2. CDR1 and CDR2 (germline): PRHDT, FYEKMQ (reference sequence). The CDR3 consists of 15 residues. Unmatched junction bases numbered 3, after V lost 3 bases and J lost 0 bases.

V usage is TRBV30 and J usage is TRBJ1-4; 10 bases line up with TRBD1. The V gene's germline CDR1 is GTSNPN and CDR2 SVGIG (reference sequence). The trim removed 6 bases at V and 7 bases at J, leaving 5 bases unmatched. This CDR3 is 13 amino acids long. CDR3 nucleotide sequence: TGTGCCTGTAAAGGGGACAGGGGTGAAAAACTGTTTTTT. Its translation is CACKGDRGEKLFF. Drawing the rest from reference TRBV30 and TRBJ1-4, the complete variable domain is SQTIHQWPATLVQPVGSPLSLECTVEGTSNPNLYWYRQAAGRGLQLLFYSVGIGQISSEVPQNLSASRPQDRQFILSSKKLLLSDSGFYLCACKGDRGEKLFFGSGTQLSVL.

The gene calls are TRBV2 and TRBJ2-1; TRBD1 matches 7 bases. The CDR3 sequence is 15 residues long. From germline, CDR1 is SNHLY and CDR2 FYNNEI. The ends lost 6 bases at V and 3 bases at J; junction bases unmatched: 8. In DNA, the CDR3 is TGTGCCAGCAGCAAAAACAGGGGCTTCTACAATGAGCAGTTCTTC. It codes for CASSKNRGFYNEQFF.

The rearrangement links TRBV18 to TRBJ1-5; 9 bases agree with TRBD1. CDR1 and CDR2 from the germline V gene are KGHSH and LQKENI. This CDR3 has 14 residues. V was pared by 6 bases and J by 7 bases, with 7 bases of the junction left unmatched. Here the CDR3 DNA reads TGTGCCAGCTCCTCCGGGACAGGGCCACAGCCCCAGCATTTT. Its translation is CASSSGTGPQPQHF.